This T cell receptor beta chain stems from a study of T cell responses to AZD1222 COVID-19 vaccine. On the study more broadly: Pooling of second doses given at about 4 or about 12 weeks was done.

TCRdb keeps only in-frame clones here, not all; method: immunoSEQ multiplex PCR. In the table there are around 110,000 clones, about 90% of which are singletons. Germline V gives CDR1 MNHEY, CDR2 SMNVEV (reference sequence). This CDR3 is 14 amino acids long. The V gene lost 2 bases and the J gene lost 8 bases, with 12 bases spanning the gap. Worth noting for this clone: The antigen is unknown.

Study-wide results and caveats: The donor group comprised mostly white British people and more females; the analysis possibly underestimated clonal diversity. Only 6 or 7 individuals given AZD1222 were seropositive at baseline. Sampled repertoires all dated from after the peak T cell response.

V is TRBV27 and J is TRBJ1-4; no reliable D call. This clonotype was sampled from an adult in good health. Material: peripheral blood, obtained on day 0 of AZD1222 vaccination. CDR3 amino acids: CASSLIGPGEKLFF. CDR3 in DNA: TGTGCCAGCAGTTTAATAGGCCCTGGGGAAAAACTGTTTTTT.